The 20 T cell receptor beta chains below all came from one sample that was sequenced in a study of vaccination and CD4 T cells after COVID-19. These receptors have no known antigen. This sample's treatment: approximately 9-day PBMC culture with coronavirus spike peptide pools or control peptides (ViraFEST assay). Sequencing of the DNA from cultured CD4+ T cells was carried out with the Oncomine TCR Beta short-read assay. One entry per CDR3 protein results from TCRdb running MiXCR on the PCR reads. This table holds 7,000 to 10,000 distinct CDR3 sequences, around 70% found once. Sequencing was done on a sample of CD4+ T cells from blood, cultured in vitro. The source of these receptors is a human donor who had recovered from COVID-19.

The chain is built from TRBV19 and TRBJ2-7, with no clear D. CDR3 length: 15 residues. Per the germline V gene, CDR1 is LNHDA and CDR2 is SQIVND (reference sequence). Trimming cost V 2 bases and J 5 bases, with 16 bases left between them. The CDR3 region has the DNA TGTGCCAGTAGTATATCCGGACCTCCTGGCGACGAGCAGTACTTC. Amino acid sequence: CASSISGPPGDEQYF.

The table lists this clonotype with a few counts. The chain links TRBV7-6 to TRBJ2-4; 7 bases are shared with TRBD1. J was trimmed by 2 bases and V by 1 base; bases with no gene match: 5. CDR3 size: 16 residues. The germline V gene encodes CDR1 SGHVS and CDR2 FNYEAQ. The CDR3 region is CASSLGPRGTKNIQYF. In nucleotides, the CDR3 is TGTGCCAGCAGCTTAGGTCCCAGGGGGACCAAAAACATTCAGTACTTC.

The gene calls are TRBV6-5 and TRBJ1-2; 7 bases align to TRBD1. Germline V lookup: CDR1 MNHEY, CDR2 SVGAGI. Trimming took 4 bases from V and 12 from J; bases not matched to a gene: 14. The CDR3 covers 14 residues. CDR3 DNA: TGTGCCAGCAGTTCCCCAAGGGACAGAACCCTAGACACCTTC. Protein sequence: CASSSPRDRTLDTF.

This clonotype was seen a handful of times. The chain is built from TRBV6-5 and TRBJ2-5; 11 bases are a match to TRBD2. CDR1 and CDR2 (germline): MNHEY, SVGAGI. V shed 2 bases, J shed 5 bases, and the junction held 10 bases outside the gene matches. The CDR3 is 17 residues long. CDR3: CASSYTPTSGKRETQYF. As DNA, the CDR3 is TGTGCCAGCAGTTACACCCCGACTAGCGGGAAGCGGGAGACCCAGTACTTC.

The rearrangement links TRBV24-1 to TRBJ2-5, with D hard to call. Germline assignment: CDR1 KGHDR and CDR2 SFDVKD. The V end lost 3 bases, the J end lost 2 bases, and 6 bases lay between the germline ends. The CDR3 is 13 amino acids. The CDR3, as DNA: TGTGCCACCAGTGATGGTTCGCAAGAGACCCAGTACTTC. This gives the protein CATSDGSQETQYF.

The chain links TRBV6-1 to TRBJ2-1; 7 nucleotides line up with TRBD1. The CDR3 has 13 residues. V trimming: 5 bases; J trimming: 4 bases; junction bases outside the gene matches: 2. CDR1 is MNHNS, CDR2 SASEGT, per germline. In nucleotides, the CDR3 is TGTGCCAGCAGTAGGGGACAGTACAATGAGCAGTTCTTC. Protein: CASSRGQYNEQFF.

The rearrangement joins TRBV25-1 to TRBJ2-3; D ambiguous. The germline CDR1 and CDR2 sequences are MGHDK and SYGVNS. The germline V and J ends were trimmed by 8 bases and 1 base, with 10 bases remaining between them. This CDR3 is built from 13 residues. The CDR3 protein is CASGWVGTDTQYF. The CDR3 nucleotides read TGTGCCAGCGGGTGGGTAGGCACAGATACGCAGTATTTT.

The chain recombines TRBV11-3 with TRBJ1-1; D is perhaps TRBD1 (5 bases). Germline V CDR1 and CDR2: SGHNT, YENEEA. V dropped 3 bases and J dropped 8 bases, with 19 bases sitting between them. The length of the CDR3 is 15 residues. The CDR3 region has the DNA TGTGCCAGCAGCTTCTCAGGAGGGGCAGCGACCGAAGCTTTCTTT. Its protein is CASSFSGGAATEAFF.

The V call is TRBV27, the J call TRBJ2-5; no clear D gene. The V and J ends lost 8 bases and 7 bases respectively, with 14 bases between them. The germline V gene has CDR1 MNHEY and CDR2 SMNVEV (reference sequence). The CDR3 sequence is 12 residues long. The CDR3 coding sequence is TGTGCCAGCGGACGGATCTCTGCGACCCAGTACTTC. Protein product: CASGRISATQYF.

J is TRBJ2-5 and V is TRBV2; D is ambiguous. Looked up from germline, CDR1 is SNHLY and CDR2 is FYNNEI. V was pared by 4 bases and J by 0 bases, with 9 bases between. There are 14 residues in the CDR3. The CDR3 loop is CASSGPSYQETQYF. CDR3 coding DNA: TGTGCCAGCAGTGGCCCCTCGTACCAAGAGACCCAGTACTTC.

The chain is built from TRBV19 and TRBJ2-1; D may be TRBD1 or TRBD2 (5 bases each). Trimming pared 6 bases from V and 2 bases from J, leaving 17 bases between. In germline, CDR1 is LNHDA, CDR2 SQIVND (reference sequence). This CDR3 is 16 amino acids long. The DNA for the CDR3 is TGTGCCAGTAGCCGCGGGCCAAGGGGCGCCTACAATGAGCAGTTCTTC. It is translated as CASSRGPRGAYNEQFF.

The genes are TRBV19 and TRBJ2-7; TRBD1 aligns across 11 bases. Trimming at V came to 5 bases and at J to 4 bases, leaving 10 bases not matched to a gene. This CDR3 has 16 residues. From germline, CDR1 is LNHDA and CDR2 SQIVND (reference sequence). This chain's CDR3 is CASSVLPGQGEYEQYF. The CDR3 nucleotides are TGTGCCAGTAGTGTTTTACCGGGACAGGGGGAATACGAGCAGTACTTC.

The gene calls are TRBV7-6 and TRBJ1-1; TRBD1 matches at 9 bases. Per the germline V gene, CDR1 is SGHVS and CDR2 is FNYEAQ. Trimming took 4 bases from V and 4 from J; bases not matched to a gene: 16. The CDR3 covers 18 residues. The CDR3 nucleotides are TGTGCCAGCAGCTCTATAGGGGCAACGACAGGGGGTGTCACTGAAGCTTTCTTT. It yields the protein CASSSIGATTGGVTEAFF.

The chain has TRBV6-2 or TRBV6-3 and TRBJ2-3, with 10 nucleotides matching TRBD2. This CDR3 has 18 residues. CDR1 is MNHEY, CDR2 SVGEGT, per germline. Losses at the gene ends were 0 bases for V and 4 bases for J; bases not matched to a gene: 10. DNA for the CDR3: TGTGCCAGCAGTTACTCCCCTTGGGTAGCGGGGGGACCAGATACGCAGTATTTT. Amino acids: CASSYSPWVAGGPDTQYF.

This clonotype was recorded a few times. The chain has TRBV27 and TRBJ1-1; perhaps TRBD1 as D (5 bases). The V end was cut by 3 bases, the J end by 1 base, with 18 bases between. The germline gives CDR1 MNHEY, CDR2 SMNVEV (reference sequence). This CDR3 spans 17 amino acids. CDR3 coding DNA: TGTGCCAGCAGTTTCCTCCCGACAGTAGCTCCGAACACTGAAGCTTTCTTT. This sequence encodes CASSFLPTVAPNTEAFF.

The chain joins TRBV7-3 to TRBJ2-4; possibly TRBD2 for D (6 bases). The V and J ends lost 2 bases and 14 bases respectively, with 16 bases between them. Germline V lookup: CDR1 SGHTA, CDR2 FQGTGA. The CDR3 spans 13 residues. In DNA, the CDR3 is TGTGCCAGCAGCTTAGAGGAGGGGTCAGGAAAGTACTTC. It specifies CASSLEEGSGKYF.

This chain connects TRBV28 to TRBJ2-7, with no clear D. The V gene lost 1 base and the J gene lost 1 base, with 5 bases spanning the gap. Germline assignment: CDR1 MDHEN and CDR2 SYDVKM. The CDR3 consists of 13 residues. The CDR3 coding sequence is TGTGCCAGCAGTTTATTGCCTTCCTACGAGCAGTACTTC. Its translation: CASSLLPSYEQYF.

The chain couples TRBV20-1 to TRBJ1-5; unclear D gene. From germline, CDR1 is DFQATT and CDR2 SNEGSKA (reference sequence). The V end was cut by 3 bases, the J end by 3 bases, with 3 bases between. The CDR3 spans 11 residues. This CDR3 is CSASDNQPQHF. The CDR3 DNA sequence: TGCAGTGCTAGCGACAATCAGCCCCAGCATTTT.

V gene TRBV12-3 or TRBV12-4 combines with J gene TRBJ1-5; D unresolved. The CDR3 covers 13 residues. With 8 bases removed from V and 4 bases from J, the gap between germline ends came to 12 bases. CDR3 sequence: CASSWTNNQPQHF. In DNA form, the CDR3 reads TGTGCCAGCTCATGGACCAATAATCAGCCCCAGCATTTT.

This clonotype was seen only a few times. This chain uses TRBV24-1 with TRBJ2-5; 7 nucleotides agree with TRBD2. Germline CDR1 KGHDR, CDR2 SFDVKD. The CDR3 is 16 amino acids. The V and J ends lost 0 bases and 1 base, in that order; junction bases with no gene match: 4. The CDR3 region is CATSDLGLGLQETQYF. CDR3 nucleotides: TGTGCCACCAGTGATTTGGGACTAGGCCTCCAAGAGACCCAGTACTTC.